A selection of T cell receptor beta chains follows, all from one sample in a study of blood T cell repertoires in COVID-19. TCRdb's table, derived via immunoSEQ multiplex PCR, lists solely in-frame clones and lacks some. The table has about 270,000 clones, roughly 90% seen once. The source material was PBMCs or T cells enriched from blood (not recorded which). All receptors derive from a man in his forties who had been exposed to COVID-19. The CDR3 runs from the conserved cysteine through the conserved F or W. A D gene is named only where the DNA matches it firmly. The listing skips clone size in some rows; elsewhere it reads once, few, many or a size class.

TRBD1,once,TRBJ1-2,TRBV5-4,CASSSKGANNYGYTF,TGTGCCAGCAGCTCCAAGGGGGCTAATAACTATGGCTACACCTTC
TRBD1,few,TRBJ2-1,TRBV9,CASSATGGFDEQFF,TGTGCCAGCAGCGCGACAGGGGGATTCGATGAGCAGTTCTTC
TRBD1,-,TRBJ1-2,TRBV3-1/TRBV3-2,CASSLSTGTVHGYTF,TGTGCCAGCAGCCTCTCGACAGGGACCGTCCATGGCTACACCTTC
TRBD1,-,TRBJ2-7,TRBV15,CATSRDVTGWQYF,TGTGCCACCAGCAGAGATGTGACAGGGTGGCAGTACTTC
TRBD2,-,TRBJ2-2,TRBV9,CASRGLAGGPGTGELFF,TGTGCCAGCAGGGGACTAGCGGGAGGGCCTGGCACCGGGGAGCTGTTTTTT
TRBD1,-,TRBJ2-7,TRBV7-9,CASSLERQGGEQYF,TGTGCCAGCAGCTTAGAGAGACAGGGCGGCGAGCAGTACTTC
TRBD1,-,TRBJ1-2,TRBV5-6,CASSEGPTGTSNYGYTF,TGTGCCAGCAGCGAGGGGCCGACAGGGACCTCTAACTATGGCTACACCTTC
-,-,TRBJ1-4,TRBV25-1,CASSVHNEKLFF,TGTGCCAGCAGTGTACACAATGAAAAACTGTTTTTT
TRBD1,-,TRBJ2-7,TRBV28,CASSNTGGSYEQYF,TGTGCCAGCAGTAATACAGGGGGCTCTTACGAGCAGTACTTC
-,-,TRBJ1-4,TRBV3-1/TRBV3-2,CASTAGGPNEKLFF,TGTGCCAGCACCGCGGGGGGACCTAATGAAAAACTGTTTTTT
-,once,TRBJ2-7,TRBV9,CASSVGGGTYEQYF,TGTGCCAGCAGCGTAGGGGGCGGTACCTACGAGCAGTACTTC
TRBD2,few,TRBJ2-7,TRBV30,CAWSAGGGRYEQYF,TGTGCCTGGTCAGCGGGAGGGGGTAGGTACGAGCAGTACTTC
TRBD1,-,TRBJ1-5,TRBV25-1,CASSDCWDRDLYQPQHF,TGTGCCAGCAGTGACTGTTGGGACAGGGACTTATACCAGCCCCAGCATTTT
-,-,TRBJ2-1,TRBV12-5,CASGLVGGAMDNEQFF,TGTGCTAGTGGTTTGGTAGGGGGGGCAATGGACAATGAGCAGTTCTTC
TRBD2,once,TRBJ2-7,TRBV9,CASSAGPLARYEQYF,TGTGCCAGCAGCGCCGGACCACTAGCGAGATACGAGCAGTACTTC
TRBD1,-,TRBJ1-3,TRBV11-3,CASSLRTGNSPGNTIYF,TGTGCCAGCAGCTTACGGACAGGGAACTCCCCTGGAAACACCATATATTTT
TRBD1,once,TRBJ2-7,TRBV5-1,CASSGTGQGGEKYF,TGCGCCAGCAGCGGAACGGGACAGGGAGGAGAAAAGTACTTC
-,-,TRBJ1-5,TRBV18,CASSGGTQPQHF,TGTGCCAGCTCAGGGGGGACTCAGCCCCAGCATTTT
-,-,TRBJ1-2,TRBV28,CATGHPNYGYTF,TGTGCCACCGGACACCCAAACTATGGCTACACCTTC
-,-,TRBJ2-2,TRBV10-3,CAITAFHRESPPGELFF,TGTGCCATCACGGCTTTTCATCGGGAGAGCCCCCCCGGGGAGCTGTTTTTT
-,-,TRBJ1-2,TRBV25-1,CASSLQGHGYTF,TGTGCCAGCAGTTTACAGGGCCATGGCTACACCTTC
TRBD1,-,TRBJ1-2,TRBV28,CASRPQGTGYTF,TGTGCCAGCAGGCCACAGGGGACCGGCTACACCTTC
-,-,TRBJ2-2,TRBV7-9,CASMESADTGELFF,TGTGCCAGCATGGAGAGCGCGGACACCGGGGAGCTGTTTTTT
-,-,TRBJ2-1,TRBV18,CASSEISIRDSYNEQFF,TGTGCCAGCTCAGAGATCTCAATCCGGGACTCCTACAATGAGCAGTTCTTC
TRBD2,-,TRBJ2-3,TRBV27,CASSLSTLIQREVGADTQYF,TGTGCCAGCAGTTTATCAACCCTTATACAGCGGGAGGTGGGCGCAGATACGCAGTATTTT
TRBD2,-,TRBJ2-1,TRBV5-6,CASSQGGLAGGYEQFF,TGTGCCAGCAGCCAGGGTGGTCTAGCGGGAGGATATGAGCAGTTCTTC
TRBD1,-,TRBJ2-1,TRBV24-1,CATSGNPGQGPYNEQFF,TGTGCCACCAGTGGTAACCCGGGACAGGGGCCCTACAATGAGCAGTTCTTC
-,-,TRBJ2-2,TRBV21-1,CASSLAGGHTGELFF,TGTGCCAGCAGCCTAGCGGGAGGGCACACCGGGGAGCTGTTTTTT
-,-,TRBJ1-1,TRBV3-1/TRBV3-2,CASSQSYRAEAFF,TGTGCCAGCAGCCAGTCCTATCGGGCTGAAGCTTTCTTT
TRBD1,-,TRBJ2-7,TRBV7-8,CASSGRDRVYEQYF,TGTGCCAGCAGCGGAAGGGACAGGGTATACGAGCAGTACTTC
-,once,TRBJ2-3,TRBV30,CAWGRTDTQYF,TGTGCCTGGGGACGGACAGATACGCAGTATTTT
TRBD1,-,TRBJ2-7,TRBV30,CACWTVQGEQYF,TGTGCCTGCTGGACTGTACAGGGGGAGCAGTACTTC
TRBD1,-,TRBJ1-1,TRBV28,CAIRRGTVMNTEAFF,TGTGCCATCCGGAGGGGGACAGTCATGAACACTGAAGCTTTCTTT
-,-,TRBJ2-5,TRBV9,CASSPRTGLPKETQYF,TGTGCCAGCAGCCCTCGAACTGGGCTGCCTAAAGAGACCCAGTACTTC
-,-,TRBJ2-2,TRBV4-2,CASSELQGRRRGTGELFF,TGTGCCAGCAGCGAACTTCAAGGCCGAAGGAGGGGCACCGGGGAGCTGTTTTTT
TRBD1,-,TRBJ2-2,TRBV5-1,CASSIRQGTGGELFF,TGCGCCAGCAGCATTAGACAGGGGACCGGCGGGGAGCTGTTTTTT
TRBD1,-,TRBJ2-7,TRBV7-3,CASSLTGQGYEQYF,TGTGCCAGCAGCTTAACCGGACAGGGCTACGAGCAGTACTTC
-,-,TRBJ1-3,TRBV28,CASSSPRGSGNTIYF,TGTGCCAGCAGTTCCCCACGGGGCTCTGGAAACACCATATATTTT
TRBD2,-,TRBJ2-7,TRBV4-3,CASSQDPSGIILKQYF,TGCGCCAGCAGCCAAGATCCTAGCGGGATAATTCTCAAGCAGTACTTC
-,-,TRBJ2-1,TRBV9,CASSVAGQPSYNEQFF,TGTGCCAGCAGCGTAGCCGGTCAACCCTCCTACAATGAGCAGTTCTTC
-,once,TRBJ2-1,TRBV27,CASSFQGIGEQFF,TGTGCCAGCAGTTTTCAGGGGATCGGTGAGCAGTTCTTC
TRBD1,-,TRBJ1-3,TRBV11-2,CASKGQSSGNTIYF,TGTGCCAGCAAGGGACAGAGCTCTGGAAACACCATATATTTT
TRBD1,-,TRBJ1-1,TRBV9,CASSARQGASTEAFF,TGTGCCAGCAGCGCGCGACAGGGGGCCAGCACTGAAGCTTTCTTT
-,-,TRBJ2-7,TRBV5-6,CASSSGQSYEQYF,TGTGCCAGCAGCTCAGGACAGTCCTACGAGCAGTACTTC